This T cell receptor (beta chain) comes out of a study of OX40 agonist ivuxolimab in advanced cancers. There are 11 residues in the CDR3. Trimming pared 6 bases from V and 6 bases from J, leaving 6 bases between. Germline V gene sequence: CDR1 LNHDA, CDR2 SQIVND (reference sequence). Sequencing used immunoSEQ multiplex PCR; TCRdb keeps in-frame clones, though not all of them. The sample includes about 52,000 clones, 94% of them seen just once. Collection of blood occurred at baseline, at cycle 4 day 1, and at cycle 7 day 1. The clonotype originates from an adult with an advanced solid tumor such as melanoma, head and neck, liver or kidney cancer. The sample here was CD4+ or CD8+ T cells sorted from blood, taken in a trial of the OX40 agonist ivuxolimab. This chain connects TRBV19 to TRBJ2-1; the D is unclear. CDR3 protein: CASRAVNEQFF. The CDR3 nucleotides are TGTGCCAGTAGGGCGGTCAATGAGCAGTTCTTC.